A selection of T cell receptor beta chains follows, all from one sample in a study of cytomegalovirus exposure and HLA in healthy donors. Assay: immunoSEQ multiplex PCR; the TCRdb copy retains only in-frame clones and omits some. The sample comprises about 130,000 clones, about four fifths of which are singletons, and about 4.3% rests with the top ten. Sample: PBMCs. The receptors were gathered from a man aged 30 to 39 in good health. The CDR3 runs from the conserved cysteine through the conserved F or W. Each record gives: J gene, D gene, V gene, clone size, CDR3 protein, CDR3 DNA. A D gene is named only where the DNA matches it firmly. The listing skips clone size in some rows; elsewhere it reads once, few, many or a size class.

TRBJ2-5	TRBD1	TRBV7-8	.	CASSRGQQETQYF	TGTGCCAGCAGCAGGGGACAGCAAGAGACCCAGTACTTC
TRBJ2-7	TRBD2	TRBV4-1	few	CASSPGLAVRYEQYF	TGCGCCAGCAGCCCGGGACTAGCGGTTCGTTACGAGCAGTACTTC
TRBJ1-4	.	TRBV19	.	CASRWESDEKLFF	TGTGCCAGTAGGTGGGAGTCGGATGAAAAACTGTTTTTT
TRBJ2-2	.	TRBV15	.	CATSRDLDGELFF	TGTGCCACCAGCAGAGATTTAGACGGGGAGCTGTTTTTT
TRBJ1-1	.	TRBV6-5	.	CASSNQGTIGEAFF	TGTGCCAGCAGTAATCAGGGAACGATAGGGGAAGCTTTCTTT
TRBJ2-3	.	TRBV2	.	CASSAEVGGSSTDTQYF	TGTGCCAGCAGTGCTGAGGTTGGGGGGTCTAGCACAGATACGCAGTATTTT
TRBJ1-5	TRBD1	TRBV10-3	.	CAISEQGQGAGQPQHF	TGTGCCATCAGTGAGCAAGGACAGGGGGCGGGGCAGCCCCAGCATTTT
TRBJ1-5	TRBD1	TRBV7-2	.	CASSTRTGAGNQPQHF	TGTGCCAGCAGCACCCGGACAGGGGCAGGCAATCAGCCCCAGCATTTT
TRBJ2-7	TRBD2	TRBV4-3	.	CASSQYTGLAGGYEQYF	TGCGCCAGCAGCCAATACACCGGACTAGCGGGAGGGTACGAGCAGTACTTC
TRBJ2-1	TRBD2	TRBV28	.	CASRRTRPGEQFF	TGTGCCAGCAGAAGGACTAGGCCTGGTGAGCAGTTCTTC
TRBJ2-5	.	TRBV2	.	CASVGEAETQYF	TGTGCCAGCGTCGGCGAGGCAGAGACCCAGTACTTC
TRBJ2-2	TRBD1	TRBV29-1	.	CSVVHRDRALANTGELFF	TGCAGCGTTGTCCACAGGGACAGGGCGTTGGCGAACACCGGGGAGCTGTTTTTT
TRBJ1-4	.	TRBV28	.	CASSLGQRTNEKLFF	TGTGCCAGCAGTTTGGGTCAGCGAACTAATGAAAAACTGTTTTTT
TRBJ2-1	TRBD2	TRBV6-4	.	CASSELAGPYNEQFF	TGTGCCAGCAGTGAACTAGCGGGACCTTACAATGAGCAGTTCTTC
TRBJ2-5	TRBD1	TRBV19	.	CASSLGQGTEETQYF	TGTGCCAGTAGTTTAGGACAGGGGACTGAAGAGACCCAGTACTTC
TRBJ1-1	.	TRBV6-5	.	CADIREDGNPEAFF	TGTGCGGATATCCGGGAGGACGGCAACCCAGAAGCTTTCTTT
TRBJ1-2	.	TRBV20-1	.	CSAARDYGYTF	TGCAGTGCGGCCCGGGATTATGGCTACACCTTC
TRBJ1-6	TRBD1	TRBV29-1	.	CSARDSSYSPLHF	TGCAGCGCGCGGGACAGCTCTTATTCACCCCTCCACTTT
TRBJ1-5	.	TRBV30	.	CAWGALGNQPQHF	TGTGCCTGGGGGGCCTTGGGCAATCAGCCCCAGCATTTT
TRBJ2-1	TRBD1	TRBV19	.	CASSPSPGQGPPHNEQFF	TGTGCCAGTAGTCCCTCCCCGGGACAGGGTCCCCCCCACAATGAGCAGTTCTTC
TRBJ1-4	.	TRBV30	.	CAWSRAGTTTNEKLFF	TGTGCCTGGAGTCGGGCAGGGACTACAACTAATGAAAAACTGTTTTTT
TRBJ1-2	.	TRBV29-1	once	CSFWGPLLKPETGGYTF	TGCAGCTTCTGGGGCCCGCTCCTTAAACCCGAAACCGGTGGCTACACCTTC
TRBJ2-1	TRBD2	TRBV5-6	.	CATLGGSGPTYNEQFF	TGTGCCACCCTGGGGGGGAGCGGGCCGACCTACAATGAGCAGTTCTTC
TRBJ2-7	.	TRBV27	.	CASSLSSPYEQYF	TGTGCCAGCAGTTTGTCGAGCCCCTACGAGCAGTACTTC
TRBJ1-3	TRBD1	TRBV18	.	CASSPNGQGSSGNTIYF	TGTGCCAGCTCACCAAACGGACAGGGAAGCTCTGGAAACACCATATATTTT
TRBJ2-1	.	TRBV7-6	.	CASSLGGGIPHNEQFF	TGTGCCAGCAGCTTAGGCGGCGGGATCCCCCACAATGAGCAGTTCTTC
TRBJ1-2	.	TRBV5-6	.	CASSLGQANYGYTF	TGTGCCAGCAGCTTGGGCCAGGCAAACTATGGCTACACCTTC
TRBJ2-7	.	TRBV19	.	CASSIVASDSYEQYF	TGTGCCAGTAGTATTGTGGCTAGCGACTCCTACGAGCAGTACTTC
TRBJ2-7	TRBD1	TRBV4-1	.	CASSQDDRAGAGYEQYF	TGCGCCAGCAGCCAAGATGACAGGGCAGGTGCCGGGTACGAGCAGTACTTC
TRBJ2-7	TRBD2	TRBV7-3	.	CASSPASGSSYEQYF	TGTGCCAGCAGCCCGGCTAGCGGGAGCTCCTACGAGCAGTACTTC
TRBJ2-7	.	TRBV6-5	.	CASSYGREAYEQYF	TGTGCCAGCAGTTACGGCAGGGAAGCCTACGAGCAGTACTTC
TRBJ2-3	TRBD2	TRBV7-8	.	CASSSLAGGGTDTQYF	TGTGCCAGCAGCTCCTTAGCGGGAGGGGGAACAGATACGCAGTATTTT
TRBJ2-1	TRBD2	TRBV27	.	CASKVGGPKYEQFF	TGTGCCAGCAAGGTGGGAGGGCCTAAGTATGAGCAGTTCTTC
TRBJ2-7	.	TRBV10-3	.	CAISESTAVPEQYF	TGTGCCATCAGTGAGTCGACTGCTGTACCCGAGCAGTACTTC
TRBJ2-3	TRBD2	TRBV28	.	CAIMGLAGHYTDTQYF	TGTGCCATCATGGGACTAGCGGGCCACTACACAGATACGCAGTATTTT
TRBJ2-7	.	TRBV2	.	CASSPAYEQYF	TGTGCCAGCAGTCCGGCCTACGAGCAGTACTTC
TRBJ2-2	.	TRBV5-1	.	CASSLVASRTGELFF	TGCGCCAGCAGCTTGGTGGCCAGCAGGACCGGGGAGCTGTTTTTT
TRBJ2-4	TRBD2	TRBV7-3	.	CASSPSGGESKIQYF	TGTGCCAGCAGCCCCAGCGGGGGGGAGAGCAAGATTCAGTACTTC
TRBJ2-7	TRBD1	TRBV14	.	CASSQEPGQGAREQYF	TGTGCCAGCAGCCAAGAACCGGGACAGGGGGCGCGGGAGCAGTACTTC
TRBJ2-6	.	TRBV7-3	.	CASSPTPLNVLTF	TGTGCCAGCAGCCCCACACCCCTCAACGTCCTGACTTTC
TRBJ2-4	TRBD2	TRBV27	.	CASRRLAGGENIQYF	TGTGCCAGCAGACGACTAGCGGGAGGCGAAAACATTCAGTACTTC
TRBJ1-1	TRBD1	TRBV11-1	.	CASSGTGRGTEAFF	TGTGCCAGCAGCGGGACAGGGAGGGGGACTGAAGCTTTCTTT
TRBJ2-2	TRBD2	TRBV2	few	CASRLAEWNTGELFF	TGTGCCAGCCGACTAGCCGAATGGAACACCGGGGAGCTGTTTTTT
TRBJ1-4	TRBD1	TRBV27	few	CASSKAGQGLEKLFF	TGTGCCAGCAGTAAGGCGGGACAGGGCCTTGAAAAACTGTTTTTT
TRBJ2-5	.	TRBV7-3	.	CASSQLGAGYQETQYF	TGTGCCAGCAGCCAGCTGGGCGCGGGGTACCAAGAGACCCAGTACTTC
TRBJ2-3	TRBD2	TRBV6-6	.	CASSYGAGVAADTQYF	TGTGCCAGCAGTTACGGTGCGGGAGTGGCCGCAGATACGCAGTATTTT
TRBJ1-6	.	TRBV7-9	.	CASSFSPSGSVDSPLHF	TGTGCCAGCAGCTTTTCCCCCTCGGGGTCCGTTGATTCACCCCTCCACTTT
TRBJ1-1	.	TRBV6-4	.	CASSGSPGSRNTEAFF	TGTGCCAGCAGTGGGAGCCCCGGCAGTCGAAACACTGAAGCTTTCTTT
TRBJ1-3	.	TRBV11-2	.	CASGPTQAYISGNTIYF	TGTGCCAGCGGACCTACACAGGCGTACATCTCTGGAAACACCATATATTTT
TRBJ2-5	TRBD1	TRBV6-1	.	CASSAMTGGGETQYF	TGTGCCAGCAGTGCTATGACAGGGGGGGGAGAGACCCAGTACTTC
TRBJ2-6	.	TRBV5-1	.	CASSSDTAAVGANVLTF	TGCGCCAGCAGCTCGGACACTGCGGCTGTAGGGGCCAACGTCCTGACTTTC
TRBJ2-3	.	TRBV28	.	CASRAPRGVVDTQYF	TGTGCCAGCAGAGCCCCCAGGGGAGTGGTGGATACGCAGTATTTT
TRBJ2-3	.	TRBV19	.	CASTGEIAGRTDTQYF	TGTGCCAGTACAGGGGAGATAGCGGGTAGGACAGATACGCAGTATTTT
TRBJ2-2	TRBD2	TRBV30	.	CAWRVGRAINTGELFF	TGTGCCTGGAGGGTAGGGAGGGCCATTAACACCGGGGAGCTGTTTTTT
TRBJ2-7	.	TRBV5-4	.	CASSLAPVTYEQYF	TGTGCCAGCAGCTTGGCTCCGGTGACCTACGAGCAGTACTTC
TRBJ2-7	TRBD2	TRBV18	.	CASSPPRLAGIYEQYF	TGTGCCAGCTCACCACCACGACTAGCGGGAATCTACGAGCAGTACTTC
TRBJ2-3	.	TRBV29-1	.	CSVVGGTLDTQYF	TGCAGCGTTGTCGGCGGGACGTTAGATACGCAGTATTTT
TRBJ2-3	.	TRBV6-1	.	CASSVSGASFTDTQYF	TGTGCCAGCAGTGTTTCAGGGGCGTCTTTCACAGATACGCAGTATTTT